The rows below give T cell receptor beta chains drawn from one sample of a study of graft-versus-host responses after intestinal transplantation. Which antigens these TCRs recognize remains unknown. Profiled with immunoSEQ multiplex PCR; TCRdb holds only in-frame clones, not every one. The repertoire includes 35,000 to 45,000 clones, roughly 94% of them detected once, and 0.22% sits in the top ten. Sequences were derived from unstimulated CD4+ T cells sorted from spleen or lymph node cells, sampled before transplant. The receptors here all came from a human donor who was the organ donor for an intestinal transplant. Both conserved end residues are part of each CDR3. The D gene is left open where the match is weak. Clone size is given for some rows only: seen once, a few or many times, or a class if the clone is expanded.

v_gene: TRBV5-1
d_gene: TRBD1
j_gene: TRBJ1-6
abundance: few
CDR3nt: TGCGCCAGCAGCTCCGGGACAGAGAATTCACCCCTCCACTTT
CDR3aa: CASSSGTENSPLHF

v_gene: TRBV7-2
d_gene: NA
j_gene: TRBJ2-7
abundance: few
CDR3nt: TGTGCCAGCAGCTTAGTAGCAGGGAACTACGAGCAGTACTTC
CDR3aa: CASSLVAGNYEQYF

v_gene: TRBV4-3
d_gene: TRBD2
j_gene: TRBJ2-3
abundance: NA
CDR3nt: TGCGCCAGCAGCCCTAGCGGGGGGGCCTCAGATACGCAGTATTTT
CDR3aa: CASSPSGGASDTQYF

v_gene: TRBV14
d_gene: TRBD1
j_gene: TRBJ1-4
abundance: NA
CDR3nt: TGTGCCAGCAGCCACAAAGGGGACAGACGTGAAAAACTGTTTTTT
CDR3aa: CASSHKGDRREKLFF

v_gene: TRBV7-3
d_gene: NA
j_gene: TRBJ1-2
abundance: NA
CDR3nt: TGTGCCAGCAGCATAGACAGGAGCTATGGCTACACCTTC
CDR3aa: CASSIDRSYGYTF

v_gene: TRBV5-5
d_gene: NA
j_gene: TRBJ1-5
abundance: NA
CDR3nt: TGTGCCAGCAGCTTGGAAGGGCCCCCAAATCAGCCCCAGCATTTT
CDR3aa: CASSLEGPPNQPQHF

v_gene: TRBV6-1
d_gene: NA
j_gene: TRBJ2-7
abundance: NA
CDR3nt: TGTGCCAGCAGGATCGGCCCCGGGCCAGGAGGCGAGCAGTACTTC
CDR3aa: CASRIGPGPGGEQYF

v_gene: TRBV5-1
d_gene: NA
j_gene: TRBJ2-1
abundance: NA
CDR3nt: TGCGCCAGCAGCCTGGAACCACCGGGGGCGCAGAATGAGCAGTTCTTC
CDR3aa: CASSLEPPGAQNEQFF

v_gene: TRBV19
d_gene: NA
j_gene: TRBJ2-3
abundance: NA
CDR3nt: TGCGCCAGTAGTCCCCCCGCGAAGCACGGCACAGATACGCAGTATTTT
CDR3aa: CASSPPAKHGTDTQYF

v_gene: TRBV6-1
d_gene: NA
j_gene: TRBJ1-5
abundance: NA
CDR3nt: TGTGCCAGCAGCTCCGGGGGCGTCCAGCCCCAGCATTTT
CDR3aa: CASSSGGVQPQHF

v_gene: TRBV6-1
d_gene: NA
j_gene: TRBJ1-1
abundance: NA
CDR3nt: TGTGCCAGCAGTGAAACAGGGAAGGCTGAAGCTTTCTTT
CDR3aa: CASSETGKAEAFF

v_gene: TRBV6-1
d_gene: NA
j_gene: TRBJ1-4
abundance: once
CDR3nt: TGTGCCAGCAGTCAAGGGGTTGCAACTAATGAAAAACTGTTTTTT
CDR3aa: CASSQGVATNEKLFF

v_gene: TRBV4-3
d_gene: NA
j_gene: TRBJ2-1
abundance: NA
CDR3nt: TGCGCCAGCAGCCAAGATCTAAAGGGCCGCTACAATGAGCAGTTCTTC
CDR3aa: CASSQDLKGRYNEQFF

v_gene: TRBV6-5
d_gene: TRBD1
j_gene: TRBJ1-4
abundance: NA
CDR3nt: TGTGCCAGCGGTCCCGGGACAGGGGGCGATCAACTGTTTTTT
CDR3aa: CASGPGTGGDQLFF

v_gene: TRBV5-4
d_gene: NA
j_gene: TRBJ2-7
abundance: NA
CDR3nt: TGTGCCAGCAGCTTGTTCGGCAAAGCCTACGAGCAGTACTTC
CDR3aa: CASSLFGKAYEQYF

v_gene: TRBV7-2
d_gene: TRBD1
j_gene: TRBJ1-3
abundance: once
CDR3nt: TGTGCCAGCAGTCATCGACAGGGGTCTGGAAACACCATATATTTT
CDR3aa: CASSHRQGSGNTIYF

v_gene: TRBV6-5
d_gene: NA
j_gene: TRBJ1-2
abundance: NA
CDR3nt: TGTGCCAGACCCCGGGACACAAACTATGGCTACACCTTC
CDR3aa: CARPRDTNYGYTF